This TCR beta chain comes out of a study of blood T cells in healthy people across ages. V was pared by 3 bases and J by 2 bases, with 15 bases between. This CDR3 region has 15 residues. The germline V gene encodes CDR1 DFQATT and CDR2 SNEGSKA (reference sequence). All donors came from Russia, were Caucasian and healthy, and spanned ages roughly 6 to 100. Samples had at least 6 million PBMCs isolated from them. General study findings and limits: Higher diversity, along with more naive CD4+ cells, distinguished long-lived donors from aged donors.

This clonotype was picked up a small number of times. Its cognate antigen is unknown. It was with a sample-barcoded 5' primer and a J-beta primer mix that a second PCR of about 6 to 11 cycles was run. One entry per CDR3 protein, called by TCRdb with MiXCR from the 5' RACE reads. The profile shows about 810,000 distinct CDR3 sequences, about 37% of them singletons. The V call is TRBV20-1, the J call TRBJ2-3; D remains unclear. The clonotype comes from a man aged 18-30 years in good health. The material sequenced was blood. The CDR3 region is CSARVYQPYTDTQYF. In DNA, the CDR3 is TGCAGTGCTAGGGTCTACCAGCCCTACACAGATACGCAGTATTTT.